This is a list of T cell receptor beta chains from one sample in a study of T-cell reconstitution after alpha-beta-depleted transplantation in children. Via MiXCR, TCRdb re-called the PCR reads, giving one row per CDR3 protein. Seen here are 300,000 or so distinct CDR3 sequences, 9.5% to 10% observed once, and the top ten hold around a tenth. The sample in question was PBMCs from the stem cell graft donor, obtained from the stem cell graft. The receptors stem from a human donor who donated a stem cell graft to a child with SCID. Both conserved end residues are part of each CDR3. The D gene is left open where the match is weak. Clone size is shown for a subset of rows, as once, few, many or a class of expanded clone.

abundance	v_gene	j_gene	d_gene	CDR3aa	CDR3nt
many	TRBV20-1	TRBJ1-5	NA	CSASKGGEGNQPQHF	TGCAGTGCCAGTAAAGGAGGGGAGGGCAATCAGCCCCAGCATTTT
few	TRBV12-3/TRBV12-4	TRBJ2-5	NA	CASKGLETQYF	TGTGCCAGCAAAGGTTTAGAGACCCAGTACTTC
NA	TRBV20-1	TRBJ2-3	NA	CSAITGRYTDTQYF	TGCAGTGCTATTACCGGGCGCTACACAGATACGCAGTATTTT
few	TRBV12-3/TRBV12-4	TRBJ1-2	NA	CASRSQVDGAIDGYTF	TGTGCCAGCAGAAGCCAGGTTGATGGGGCGATTGATGGCTACACCTTC
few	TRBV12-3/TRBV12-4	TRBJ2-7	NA	CASSLRGTAEQYF	TGTGCCAGCAGTTTACGCGGAACTGCCGAGCAGTACTTC
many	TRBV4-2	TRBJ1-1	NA	CASSQDQFRTGPSMNTEAFF	TGTGCCAGCAGCCAAGATCAGTTCCGGACGGGACCTTCCATGAACACTGAAGCTTTCTTT
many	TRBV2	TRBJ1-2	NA	CATRRGIGVNYGYTF	TGTGCCACCCGAAGGGGGATTGGGGTTAACTATGGCTACACCTTC
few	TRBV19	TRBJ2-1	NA	CASSIGSVGWFF	TGTGCCAGTAGTATAGGCTCGGTAGGGTGGTTCTTC
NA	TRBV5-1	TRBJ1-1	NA	CASREMGGGNTEAFF	TGCGCCAGCAGAGAAATGGGAGGCGGGAACACTGAAGCTTTCTTT
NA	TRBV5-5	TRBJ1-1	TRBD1	CASSDRGVRGEAFF	TGTGCCAGCAGCGACAGGGGAGTAAGGGGTGAAGCTTTCTTT
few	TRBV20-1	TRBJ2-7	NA	CSAYQGADEQYF	TGCAGTGCTTATCAAGGGGCCGACGAGCAGTACTTC
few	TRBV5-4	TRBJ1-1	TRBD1	CASSAGQGIGNTEAFF	TGTGCCAGCAGCGCGGGACAGGGGATTGGGAACACTGAAGCTTTCTTT
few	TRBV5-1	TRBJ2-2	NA	CASSFRGTDTGELFF	TGCGCCAGCAGCTTTCGGGGGACGGACACCGGGGAGCTGTTTTTT
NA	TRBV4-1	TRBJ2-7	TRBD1	CASSQPLGTAKYEQYF	TGCGCCAGCAGCCAACCCCTCGGGACAGCAAAATACGAGCAGTACTTC
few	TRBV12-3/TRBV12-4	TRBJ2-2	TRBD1	CASRTGQFTGELFF	TGTGCCAGCAGAACGGGACAGTTCACCGGGGAGCTGTTTTTT
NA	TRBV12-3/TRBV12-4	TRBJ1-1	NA	CASSLRRQSEAFF	TGTGCCAGCAGTTTACGGCGGCAGTCCGAAGCTTTCTTT
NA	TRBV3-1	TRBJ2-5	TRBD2	CASSQVLAGGYQETQYF	TGTGCCAGCAGCCAAGTACTAGCGGGGGGCTATCAAGAGACCCAGTACTTC